This entry concerns a single TCR beta chain. The CDR3 consists of 16 residues. The trim removed 2 bases at V and 3 bases at J, leaving 8 bases unmatched. Germline V gene data show CDR1 as SGDLS and CDR2 as YYNGEE. The data were produced by immunoSEQ multiplex PCR, yet TCRdb's version contains in-frame clones alone and is incomplete. The sample contains approximately 100,000 clones, 70% to 90% of which appear only once. The data are from a study of PD-L1 blockade in urothelial cancer. Study as a whole: Starting in the mid-2010s, patients were given atezolizumab (1,200 mg intravenously every 3 weeks). Of prior chemotherapy regimens, patients had received between 0 and 3. Investigators checked blood 3 weeks (second dose) and 6 weeks after treatment start. Median T cell yield per blood sample was more than 120,000 cells.

This receptor was identified in a man between 50 and 59 years old with urothelial cancer. The chain links TRBV9 to TRBJ2-3, with 8 bases that match TRBD2. The input for sequencing was PBMCs, taken around atezolizumab (anti-PD-L1) treatment. The CDR3 spells CASSVSSGSRTDTQYF. As DNA, the CDR3 is TGTGCCAGCAGCGTGTCCAGCGGGAGTAGGACAGATACGCAGTATTTT.